This entry is about one TCR beta chain. The sample is drawn from a study of blood T cell repertoires in COVID-19. Sequencing was performed with immunoSEQ multiplex PCR; in TCRdb, only in-frame clones are kept and a portion is missing. The sample includes 200,000 to 250,000 clones, approximately 89% of them seen just once. Trimming took 0 bases from V and 10 from J; bases not matched to a gene: 6. CDR1 and CDR2 from the germline V gene are MNHEY and SVGAGI. This CDR3 is built from 15 residues. This receptor was identified in a woman aged 25-40 years with COVID-19, enrolled during active disease. The chain employs TRBV6-5 and TRBJ2-1, with 10 nucleotides matching TRBD2. The sequenced sample consisted of peripheral blood. The CDR3 sequence: CASSYSSSGLAEQFF. CDR3 coding DNA: TGTGCCAGCAGTTACTCCTCCTCGGGACTAGCGGAGCAGTTCTTC.